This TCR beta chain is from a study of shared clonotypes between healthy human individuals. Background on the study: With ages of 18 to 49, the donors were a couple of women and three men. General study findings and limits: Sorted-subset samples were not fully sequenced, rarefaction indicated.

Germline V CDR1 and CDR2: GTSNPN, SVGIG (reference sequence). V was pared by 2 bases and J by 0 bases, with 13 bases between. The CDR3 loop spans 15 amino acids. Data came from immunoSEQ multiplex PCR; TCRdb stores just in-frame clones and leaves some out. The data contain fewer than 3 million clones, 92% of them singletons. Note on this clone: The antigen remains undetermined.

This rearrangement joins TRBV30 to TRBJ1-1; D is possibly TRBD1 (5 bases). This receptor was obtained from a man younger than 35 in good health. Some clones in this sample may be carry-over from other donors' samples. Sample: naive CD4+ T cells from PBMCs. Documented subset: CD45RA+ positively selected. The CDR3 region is CAWSPTTAMNTEAFF. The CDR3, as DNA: TGTGCCTGGAGTCCCACGACAGCCATGAACACTGAAGCTTTCTTT.